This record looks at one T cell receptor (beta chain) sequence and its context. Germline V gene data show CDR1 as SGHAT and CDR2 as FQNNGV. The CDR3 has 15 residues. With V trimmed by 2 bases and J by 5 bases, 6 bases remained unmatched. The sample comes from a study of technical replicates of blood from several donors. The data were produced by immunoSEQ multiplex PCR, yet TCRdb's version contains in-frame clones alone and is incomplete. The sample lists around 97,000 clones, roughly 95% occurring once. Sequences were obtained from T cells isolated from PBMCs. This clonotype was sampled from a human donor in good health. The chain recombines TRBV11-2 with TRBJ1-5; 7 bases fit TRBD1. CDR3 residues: CASSLYITGDQPQHF. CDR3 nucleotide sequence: TGTGCCAGCAGCTTATATATAACAGGGGATCAGCCCCAGCATTTT.